This passage covers 27 T cell receptor beta chains from one sample sequenced in a study of beta chain features in type 1 diabetes. The authors reverse transcribed all of the isolated RNA, so sequencing captured expressed TCRB transcripts. Libraries were prepared by immunoSEQ multiplex PCR; TCRdb keeps only in-frame clonotypes and omits some of them. This repertoire shows a few hundred thousand clones, over 9.5% found once; its top ten account for roughly 0.017%. Sequenced: naive CD4+ T cells from blood. These receptors all come from a man aged 18 to 30 in good health.

This clone was recorded a few times. This chain links TRBV29-1 with TRBJ2-2; D is perhaps TRBD2 (5 bases). V was pared by 2 bases and J by 4 bases, with 11 bases between. CDR3 length: 14 residues. Germline V gene sequence: CDR1 SQVTM, CDR2 ANQGSEA. The CDR3 reads CSVESLEGTGELFF. CDR3 DNA sequence: TGCAGCGTTGAATCACTAGAAGGCACCGGGGAGCTGTTTTTT.

This clone was counted between two and nine times. The genes are TRBV29-1 and TRBJ1-6; D is ambiguous. The germline V gene encodes CDR1 SQVTM and CDR2 ANQGSEA. With 7 bases removed from V and 6 bases from J, the gap between germline ends came to 13 bases. This CDR3 has 13 residues. The CDR3 sequence is CSAAGGFNSPLHF. CDR3 nucleotides: TGCAGCGCCGCGGGAGGTTTTAATTCACCCCTCCACTTT.

This clone was counted only a few times. The chain joins TRBV4-1 to TRBJ1-5; TRBD1 might be the D (5 bases). There are 17 residues in the CDR3. Germline values: CDR1 MGHRA, CDR2 YSYEKL. V was trimmed by 6 bases and J by 6 bases, leaving 24 bases between them. Written as DNA, the CDR3 is TGCGCCAGCAGACCCGCTAACCCTCGGGGGGGATCTCAGCCCCAGCATTTT. This gives the protein CASRPANPRGGSQPQHF.

The chain couples TRBV21-1 to TRBJ2-7; the D segment call TRBD1 is taken from the table without a DNA check. TRBV21-1 is a pseudogene segment. This CDR3 has 16 amino acids. This CDR3 is CASSLSRRAGPLEQYF. CDR3 in DNA: TGTGCCAGCAGCCTCTCGAGACGCGCAGGCCCCCTCGAGCAGTACTTC.

CDR3 in DNA: TGTGCCAGCAGCTTAGCGGGCGTACCCTCCTACAATGAGCAGTTCTTC. Its translation is CASSLAGVPSYNEQFF. The chain carries TRBV7-7 and TRBJ2-1; no definite D call. Per germline, CDR1 SSHAT and CDR2 FNYEAQ (reference sequence). The CDR3 has 16 amino acids. Trimming shortened V by 0 bases and J by 0 bases, and 9 bases separated the two germline ends.

This clone was picked up a small number of times. This chain connects TRBV18 to TRBJ2-7; D possibly corresponds to TRBD2 (6 bases). CDR1 and CDR2 from the germline V gene are KGHSH and LQKENI. The V and J ends lost 1 base and 3 bases respectively, with 13 bases between them. The CDR3 consists of 15 residues. CDR3 amino acids: CASSPRAGGDYEQYF. CDR3 sequence (DNA): TGTGCCAGCTCACCACGGGCAGGAGGGGACTACGAGCAGTACTTC.

The V call is TRBV7-2, the J call TRBJ1-4, with D possibly being TRBD1 (5 bases). CDR1 is SGHTA, CDR2 FQGNSA, per germline. This CDR3 has 14 residues. The germline V and J ends were trimmed by 5 bases and 5 bases, with 12 bases remaining between them. CDR3 residues: CASSTDSVNEKLFF. CDR3 DNA sequence: TGTGCCAGCAGCACCGACAGTGTGAATGAAAAACTGTTTTTT.

This chain links TRBV30 with TRBJ2-2, with 9 bases matching TRBD1. Germline V gene sequence: CDR1 GTSNPN, CDR2 SVGIG (reference sequence). This CDR3 spans 15 amino acids. V trimming: 2 bases; J trimming: 5 bases; junction bases outside the gene matches: 6. The DNA for the CDR3 is TGTGCCTGGAGTACAGGACAGGGGTTAACCGGGGAGCTGTTTTTT. Residues: CAWSTGQGLTGELFF. The complete variable domain, with remaining parts taken from reference TRBV30 and TRBJ2-2, reads SQTIHQWPATLVQPVGSPLSLECTVEGTSNPNLYWYRQAAGRGLQLLFYSVGIGQISSEVPQNLSASRPQDRQFILSSKKLLLSDSGFYLCAWSTGQGLTGELFFGEGSRLTVL.

V usage is TRBV10-3 and J usage is TRBJ2-1, with 7 bases that match TRBD1. CDR3 size: 13 residues. CDR1 is ENHRY, CDR2 SYGVKD, per germline. After removal of 4 bases from V and 6 bases from J, the junction contained 3 bases not matched to a gene. As DNA, the CDR3 is TGTGCCATCAGTGGACAGGGTGCCAATGAGCAGTTCTTC. Translating gives CAISGQGANEQFF.

This rearrangement joins TRBV30 to TRBJ2-4; TRBD1 might be the D (5 bases). Per the germline V gene, CDR1 is GTSNPN and CDR2 is SVGIG (reference sequence). This CDR3 is built from 15 residues. Trimming shortened V by 4 bases and J by 0 bases, and 13 bases separated the two germline ends. The CDR3 DNA is TGTGCCTGGACTCTGCCAGGGTTAGCCAAAAACATTCAGTACTTC. This encodes CAWTLPGLAKNIQYF.

The CDR3 DNA reads as TGTGCCAGCAGCTTCAGGGTTTTAGCCTACAATGAGCAGTTCTTC. It encodes CASSFRVLAYNEQFF. The V call is TRBV5-8, the J call TRBJ2-1; a weak D match, TRBD1 (5 bases). The CDR3 runs 15 residues. Germline V gene data show CDR1 as SGHTS and CDR2 as YDEGEE. Trimming shortened V by 2 bases and J by 2 bases, and 11 bases separated the two germline ends.

Ten or more counts support this clone. Other DNA sequences in the sample encode the same CDR3. The rearrangement joins TRBV29-1 to TRBJ1-5; the D gene is possibly TRBD1 (5 bases). The V gene lost 5 bases and the J gene lost 4 bases, with 12 bases spanning the gap. This CDR3 has 13 amino acids. The germline V gene has CDR1 SQVTM and CDR2 ANQGSEA. In nucleotides, the CDR3 is TGCAGCGTTAGGCAGGGTGGGAATCAGCCCCAGCATTTT. Translated, it gives CSVRQGGNQPQHF.

This clone showed up just a few times. The chain has TRBV25-1 and TRBJ2-7, with TRBD1 matching 9 bases. Trimming removed 3 bases from V and 3 bases from J; junction bases left unmatched: 6. Germline V gene data show CDR1 as MGHDK and CDR2 as SYGVNS. The CDR3 contains 15 residues. CDR3 in DNA: TGTGCCAGCAGTGACCCCGGGACAGGGATCTACGAGCAGTACTTC. It codes for CASSDPGTGIYEQYF.

The chain combines TRBV7-8 with TRBJ2-7; 8 nucleotides line up with TRBD1. The length of the CDR3 is 14 residues. Germline V CDR1 and CDR2: SGHVS, FQNEAQ. V dropped 4 bases and J dropped 1; count of bases not matched to a gene: 3. CDR3 in DNA: TGTGCCAGCAGCTCACGACAGGGGTCCTACGAGCAGTACTTC. Its translation: CASSSRQGSYEQYF. Together with reference TRBV7-8 and TRBJ2-7, the CDR3 gives the full variable domain: GAGVSQSPRYKVAKRGQDVALRCDPISGHVSLFWYQQALGQGPEFLTYFQNEAQLDKSGLPSDRFFAERPEGSVSTLKIQRTQQEDSAVYLCASSSRQGSYEQYFGPGTRLTVT.

This clone was counted between two and nine times. J is TRBJ2-1 and V is TRBV28; a possible D gene is TRBD2 (6 bases). Germline assignment: CDR1 MDHEN and CDR2 SYDVKM. The germline V and J ends were trimmed by 7 bases and 7 bases, with 26 bases remaining between them. The CDR3 runs to 17 residues. The CDR3 DNA reads TGTGCCAGCACCTCTCCCCTAGGGCGGGATATTCGGAATGAGCAGTTCTTC. This gives the protein CASTSPLGRDIRNEQFF. Based on the CDR3 plus reference TRBV28 and TRBJ2-1, the full variable domain is DVKVTQSSRYLVKRTGEKVFLECVQDMDHENMFWYRQDPGLGLRLIYFSYDVKMKEKGDIPEGYSVSREKKERFSLILESASTNQTSMYLCASTSPLGRDIRNEQFFGPGTRLTVL.

This clone was detected only a few times. The rearrangement links TRBV6-5 to TRBJ2-5, with 8 nucleotides matching TRBD2. The ends lost 5 bases at V and 4 bases at J; junction bases unmatched: 6. The CDR3 totals 14 residues. Per germline, CDR1 MNHEY and CDR2 SVGAGI. This CDR3 is CASSAGGNTETQYF. For the CDR3, the DNA is TGTGCCAGCAGTGCGGGGGGCAACACAGAGACCCAGTACTTC.

The chain links TRBV30 to TRBJ2-2; the match to TRBD1 covers 8 bases. Per germline, CDR1 GTSNPN and CDR2 SVGIG (reference sequence). This CDR3 is 15 amino acids long. After removal of 0 bases from V and 7 bases from J, the junction contained 7 bases not matched to a gene. Written as DNA, the CDR3 is TGTGCCTGGAGTGTGGGCAGGGGGCAAATCGGGGAGCTGTTTTTT. This gives the protein CAWSVGRGQIGELFF.

This clone showed up just a few times. The gene calls are TRBV6-6 and TRBJ2-7, with D perhaps matching TRBD1 (6 bases). The CDR3 has 14 amino acids. V was trimmed by 3 bases and J by 3 bases, leaving 12 bases between them. CDR1 is MNHNY and CDR2 is SVGAGI in the germline V gene (reference sequence). CDR3 loop: CASSYHGQLYEQYF. The DNA for the CDR3 is TGTGCCAGCAGTTATCACGGACAGCTCTACGAGCAGTACTTC.

V gene TRBV7-2 combines with J gene TRBJ2-5; a weak D match, TRBD1 (5 bases). The germline CDR1 and CDR2 sequences are SGHTA and FQGNSA. This CDR3 region has 12 residues. With 2 bases removed from V and 9 bases from J, the gap between germline ends came to 10 bases. In DNA form, the CDR3 reads TGTGCCAGCAGCTTAATGCTAGGGGCCCAGTACTTC. Encoded protein: CASSLMLGAQYF. The full variable domain, completed using reference TRBV7-2 and TRBJ2-5, is GAGVSQSPSNKVTEKGKDVELRCDPISGHTALYWYRQSLGQGLEFLIYFQGNSAPDKSGLPSDRFSAERTGGSVSTLTIQRTQQEDSAVYLCASSLMLGAQYFGPGTRLLVL.

The sample holds a few counts of this clone. The genes are TRBV18 and TRBJ2-7; 8 nucleotides match TRBD1. Germline V gene sequence: CDR1 KGHSH, CDR2 LQKENI. The V gene end was trimmed by 3 bases and the J gene end by 6 bases; junction bases not matched to a gene: 7. CDR3 length equals 14 residues. CDR3 sequence (DNA): TGTGCCAGCTCACCCTCGACAGGGGAGGTCGAGCAGTACTTC. Translating gives CASSPSTGEVEQYF.

The rearrangement joins TRBV6-5 to TRBJ1-2; TRBD1 is a possible D gene (5 bases). This CDR3 spans 15 amino acids. CDR1 and CDR2 (germline): MNHEY, SVGAGI. Trimming stripped 6 bases from V and 4 bases from J, with 18 bases between. Written as DNA, the CDR3 is TGTGCCAGCAGATCACTCAGGGATACTATCTATGGCTACACCTTC. Its protein product is CASRSLRDTIYGYTF.

This chain links TRBV7-3 with TRBJ2-3, with D perhaps TRBD2 (6 bases). Germline V gene sequence: CDR1 SGHTA, CDR2 FQGTGA. The CDR3 runs 16 residues. Trimming stripped 2 bases from V and 2 bases from J, with 14 bases between. The CDR3 region is CASSLLGGTYTDTQYF. The CDR3 nucleotides are TGTGCCAGCAGCTTATTGGGCGGGACTTACACAGATACGCAGTATTTT.

V is TRBV30 and J is TRBJ1-5; the D is unclear. CDR1 and CDR2 (germline): GTSNPN, SVGIG (reference sequence). The CDR3 consists of 14 residues. Between the trimmed V and J ends, which lost 1 base and 5 bases, there was a span of 12 bases. The CDR3 nucleotides read TGTGCCTGGAGTGCCGGTCTGCCCCATCAGCCCCAGCATTTT. Its protein is CAWSAGLPHQPQHF.

Worth noting for this clone: Other DNA sequences from this sample encode an identical CDR3 as well. V gene TRBV28 combines with J gene TRBJ2-7; D gene unclear. Germline lookup yields CDR1 MDHEN and CDR2 SYDVKM. The CDR3 runs 12 residues. Trimming took 3 bases from V and 1 from J, leaving 4 bases between them. CDR3 in amino acids: CASSFLSYEQYF. The CDR3 bases are TGTGCCAGCAGTTTTCTGTCCTACGAGCAGTACTTC.

In its sample, this clone was seen a few times. This chain joins TRBV29-1 and TRBJ1-2, with 8 positions matching TRBD1. Per germline, CDR1 SQVTM and CDR2 ANQGSEA. V trimming: 6 bases; J trimming: 4 bases; junction bases outside the gene matches: 7. The CDR3 length is 13 residues. The CDR3 region is CSVETGDGYGYTF. CDR3 sequence (DNA): TGCAGCGTGGAGACAGGGGACGGCTATGGCTACACCTTC.

This clone has a handful of counts. CDR3 region: CASGLGAGELFF. The CDR3, as DNA: TGTGCTAGTGGTTTGGGGGCAGGGGAGCTGTTTTTT. The chain carries TRBV12-5 and TRBJ2-2; no definite D call. V lost 1 base, J lost 8 bases, and 5 bases lay in between. The CDR3 spans 12 residues. Germline V lookup: CDR1 LGHNT, CDR2 FRNRAP.

The rearrangement links TRBV7-2 to TRBJ2-7; D call uncertain. CDR3 size: 15 residues. Trimming took 0 bases from V and 0 from J, leaving 9 bases between them. CDR1 and CDR2 from the germline V gene are SGHTA and FQGNSA. As DNA, the CDR3 is TGTGCCAGCAGCTTAGCGCCCAGTTACTCCTACGAGCAGTACTTC. This gives the protein CASSLAPSYSYEQYF.